The entry below gives a single T cell receptor beta chain sequence along with its context. The antigen is unknown. CDR3 length: 15 amino acids. Unmatched junction bases numbered 7, after V lost 8 bases and J lost 0 bases. CDR1 and CDR2 (germline): MNHEY, SMNVEV (reference sequence). Sequencing used immunoSEQ multiplex PCR; TCRdb keeps in-frame clones, though not all of them. Of approximately 2,200,000 clones in the sample, just over 90% were seen once. This specimen comes from a study of shared clonotypes between healthy human individuals. Whole-study findings and limits: Although depth was large, rarefaction showed that sequencing of the sorted subsets was incomplete. The donor pool, a small one, limited the genetic and exposure-history diversity represented.

Naive CD8 cells were CD45RO-negative, positively selected for CCR7, excluding terminally differentiated effector memory CD45RA+ cells. There were no recent acute infections or vaccinations among the donors, who were healthy HIV-negative adults. This chain links TRBV27 with TRBJ2-7; TRBD1 matches at 10 bases. The origin of this receptor is a man between 18 and 29 years old in good health. Some clones in this sample may be carry-over from other donors' samples. What was sequenced was naive CD8+ T cells from PBMCs. CDR3 in DNA: TGTGCCAGCCAGGCGGGACAGGGGTCCTCCTACGAGCAGTACTTC. It yields the protein CASQAGQGSSYEQYF.